The 25 T cell receptor beta chains reported below all come from one sample, sequenced in a study of CD8+ T cells in alopecia areata. Sequencing templates came from extracted RNA that was reverse transcribed into cDNA. Assay used: immunoSEQ multiplex PCR; TCRdb lists only in-frame clones, some missing. Of about 64,000 clones listed, roughly 45% are singletons. What was sequenced was NKG2D-low CD8+ T cells sorted from blood. The source is a human donor with alopecia areata.

This clone was observed a few times. CDR3 bases: TGTGCCAGCAGCTTGACAGGCACTTACGAGCAGTACTTC. The encoded protein is CASSLTGTYEQYF. V gene TRBV7-9 combines with J gene TRBJ2-7; tentatively, D is TRBD1 (6 bases). Germline V gene data show CDR1 as SEHNR and CDR2 as FQNEAQ (reference sequence). Trimming removed 3 bases at V and 4 bases at J, with 10 bases between. The CDR3 spans 13 residues.

The chain has TRBV7-9 and TRBJ1-1; TRBD1 might be the D (6 bases). Germline V lookup: CDR1 SEHNR, CDR2 FQNEAQ (reference sequence). V lost 6 bases and J lost 4, with 12 bases in between. This CDR3 spans 13 amino acids. The DNA of the CDR3 is TGTGCCAGCAGTCTAGGGGGAATCACTGAAGCTTTCTTT. Its translation is CASSLGGITEAFF.

V is TRBV4-1 and J is TRBJ2-5; D possibly corresponds to TRBD1 (5 bases). The CDR3 has 15 residues. V was cut by 3 bases and J by 4 bases, with 15 bases left in between. Germline V lookup: CDR1 MGHRA, CDR2 YSYEKL. The CDR3 is CASSQQTASGETQYF. The CDR3 coding sequence is TGCGCCAGCAGCCAGCAGACAGCATCCGGAGAGACCCAGTACTTC.

The chain is built from TRBV4-3 and TRBJ2-1, with D possibly matching TRBD1 (6 bases). The CDR3 is 16 amino acids. Germline V CDR1 and CDR2: LGHNA, YSLEER. Trimming left V 4 bases short and J 5 bases short, with 18 bases between. The chain's CDR3 is CASSPYRTARNNEQFF. The CDR3 region has the DNA TGCGCCAGCAGCCCCTATAGGACAGCCAGGAACAATGAGCAGTTCTTC.

The V gene is TRBV30, the J gene TRBJ2-3; possibly TRBD1 for D (5 bases). Germline V gene data show CDR1 as GTSNPN and CDR2 as SVGIG (reference sequence). V was clipped by 0 bases and J by 2 bases, with 9 bases between them. The CDR3 is 14 residues long. The CDR3 loop reads CAWSVQGFTDTQYF. The CDR3 bases are TGTGCCTGGAGTGTCCAGGGTTTCACAGATACGCAGTATTTT.

The V and J genes are TRBV2 and TRBJ1-5; no definite D call. The CDR3 contains 14 residues. CDR1 and CDR2 (germline): SNHLY, FYNNEI. V shed 6 bases and J shed 3 bases, with 12 bases lying between them. In DNA form, the CDR3 reads TGTGCCAGCAGAGACCTCGGCCCCAATCAGCCCCAGCATTTT. This sequence encodes CASRDLGPNQPQHF.

The CDR3, as DNA: TGTGCCAGTAGTATGTGGCCAGATCAAGAGACCCAGTACTTC. It is translated as CASSMWPDQETQYF. The genes are TRBV19 and TRBJ2-5; D uncertain. Trimming stripped 3 bases from V and 2 bases from J, with 10 bases between. The CDR3 consists of 14 residues. Germline CDR1 and CDR2: LNHDA and SQIVND (reference sequence). The complete variable domain, with remaining parts taken from reference TRBV19 and TRBJ2-5, reads DGGITQSPKYLFRKEGQNVTLSCEQNLNHDAMYWYRQDPGQGLRLIYYSQIVNDFQKGDIAEGYSVSREKKESFPLTVTSAQKNPTAFYLCASSMWPDQETQYFGPGTRLLVL.

This sequence joins TRBV9 and TRBJ2-7, with D uncertain. The CDR3 covers 14 residues. Germline CDR1 is SGDLS and CDR2 is YYNGEE. Trimming stripped 1 base from V and 2 bases from J, with 10 bases between. The CDR3 DNA is TGTGCCAGCAGCGTACTGGGTCGCCCCTACGAGCAGTACTTC. It is translated as CASSVLGRPYEQYF. Looking up the rest from reference TRBV9 and TRBJ2-7 gives the full variable domain: DSGVTQTPKHLITATGQRVTLRCSPRSGDLSVYWYQQSLDQGLQFLIQYYNGEERAKGNILERFSAQQFPDLHSELNLSSLELGDSALYFCASSVLGRPYEQYFGPGTRLTVT.

This clone was detected a few times. The genes are TRBV29-1 and TRBJ1-2; D remains ambiguous. The germline V gene encodes CDR1 SQVTM and CDR2 ANQGSEA. The CDR3 is made up of 12 amino acids. Between the trimmed V and J ends, which lost 2 bases and 3 bases, there was a span of 7 bases. CDR3 protein: CSVETMDYGYTF. CDR3 nucleotides: TGCAGCGTTGAAACTATGGACTATGGCTACACCTTC.

J is TRBJ1-5 and V is TRBV28; the match to TRBD1 covers 9 bases. This CDR3 contains 14 residues. V lost 3 bases and J lost 6; bases outside the gene matches: 3. Germline CDR1 is MDHEN and CDR2 is SYDVKM. The CDR3 sequence: CASSFGQGIQPQHF. The CDR3 DNA sequence: TGTGCCAGCAGTTTTGGACAGGGGATTCAGCCCCAGCATTTT.

The V call is TRBV7-2, the J call TRBJ2-7; D tentatively reads TRBD1 or TRBD2 (5 bases each). Trimming shortened V by 5 bases and J by 0 bases, and 14 bases separated the two germline ends. Germline V lookup: CDR1 SGHTA, CDR2 FQGNSA. The CDR3 is 15 amino acids. The DNA for the CDR3 is TGTGCCAGCAGCCCCCCCTGGGGGAGCTCCTACGAGCAGTACTTC. As protein: CASSPPWGSSYEQYF.

This clone was recorded a few times. Other DNA sequences of this sample code for an identical CDR3. The genes are TRBV29-1 and TRBJ1-2, with D tentatively TRBD1 (6 bases). Germline V gene lookup returns CDR1 SQVTM and CDR2 ANQGSEA. This CDR3 region has 14 residues. The V gene lost 4 bases and the J gene lost 2 bases, with 14 bases spanning the gap. CDR3 in DNA: TGCAGCGTTGTGGATCGGGGGCTGAACTATGGCTACACCTTC. Translating gives CSVVDRGLNYGYTF.

This clone has a single count. This rearrangement joins TRBV27 to TRBJ1-5; TRBD1 agrees at 8 bases. Germline V gene data show CDR1 as MNHEY and CDR2 as SMNVEV (reference sequence). This CDR3 comprises 16 residues. Unmatched junction bases numbered 7, after V lost 3 bases and J lost 3 bases. DNA of the CDR3: TGTGCCAGCAGTTTGATCGGACAGGGACACAATCAGCCCCAGCATTTT. It codes for CASSLIGQGHNQPQHF.

The table lists this clone with a few counts. J is TRBJ2-5 and V is TRBV6-8; D is perhaps TRBD1 (6 bases). The germline V gene encodes CDR1 MNHGY and CDR2 SAAAGT. This CDR3 is 11 amino acids long. Trimming removed 8 bases at V and 4 bases at J, with 8 bases between. The CDR3 bases are TGTGCCAGCGGGGGCAGAGAGACCCAGTACTTC. Its translation is CASGGRETQYF.

The chain employs TRBV4-3 and TRBJ2-5; tentative D call: TRBD1 (6 bases). Germline V gene data show CDR1 as LGHNA and CDR2 as YSLEER. The CDR3 contains 14 residues. V was pared by 0 bases and J by 5 bases, with 10 bases between. The CDR3 protein is CASSQEGDIETQYF. In DNA, the CDR3 is TGCGCCAGCAGCCAAGAGGGGGACATTGAGACCCAGTACTTC.

The rearrangement joins TRBV2 to TRBJ2-1, with D possibly being TRBD1 or TRBD2 (5 bases each). V dropped 2 bases and J dropped 7 bases, with 18 bases sitting between them. The CDR3 is made up of 16 amino acids. Germline V lookup: CDR1 SNHLY, CDR2 FYNNEI. The CDR3 here is CASSELVGYEGNEQFF. CDR3 DNA sequence: TGTGCCAGCAGTGAATTAGTGGGATATGAGGGGAATGAGCAGTTCTTC.

J is TRBJ1-1 and V is TRBV7-8; TRBD1 might be the D (6 bases). V lost 5 bases to trimming and J lost 5 bases, with 15 bases between them. Germline V gene sequence: CDR1 SGHVS, CDR2 FQNEAQ. This CDR3 comprises 14 residues. DNA of the CDR3: TGTGCCAGCAGCGACGCTAGGGGGTGGACTGAAGCTTTCTTT. It is translated as CASSDARGWTEAFF.

The genes are TRBV29-1 and TRBJ1-2, with no clear D. Trimming stripped 2 bases from V and 10 bases from J, with 11 bases between. Germline assignment: CDR1 SQVTM and CDR2 ANQGSEA. The CDR3 is made up of 11 amino acids. CDR3 sequence (DNA): TGCAGCGTTGAAACGGGTCCTGTCTACACCTTC. Encoded protein: CSVETGPVYTF.

CDR3 DNA: TGTGCCAGCAGTGATAGTTCCGGCAAGTTCTTC. Its translation is CASSDSSGKFF. V usage is TRBV27 and J usage is TRBJ2-1; D not resolved. The V gene's germline CDR1 is MNHEY and CDR2 SMNVEV (reference sequence). The length of the CDR3 is 11 residues. Trimming shortened V by 5 bases and J by 14 bases, and 13 bases separated the two germline ends.

This clone was seen only a few times. The V and J genes are TRBV27 and TRBJ2-7; 9 bases line up with TRBD1. This CDR3 is 14 amino acids long. CDR1 is MNHEY, CDR2 SMNVEV, per germline (reference sequence). Germline trimming cut 4 bases from V and 6 bases from J; bases unmatched to any gene: 7. The DNA of the CDR3 is TGTGCCAGCAGTTCACGGACAGGGGAAGGCGAGCAGTACTTC. It is translated as CASSSRTGEGEQYF.

The chain couples TRBV4-1 to TRBJ2-7; D tentatively fits TRBD1 or TRBD2 (5 bases each). The CDR3 covers 16 residues. The V end was cut by 0 bases, the J end by 7 bases, with 19 bases between. CDR1 is MGHRA, CDR2 YSYEKL, per germline. Written as DNA, the CDR3 is TGCGCCAGCAGCCAAGACTTACTGGGACGGGCGGAAGAGCAGTACTTC. It codes for CASSQDLLGRAEEQYF.

The genes are TRBV4-3 and TRBJ2-3, with D unresolved. The CDR3 extends over 14 amino acids. Germline V gives CDR1 LGHNA, CDR2 YSLEER. V lost 1 base, J lost 1 base, and 6 bases lay in between. The CDR3 is CASSQGDRTDTQYF. The CDR3 region has the DNA TGCGCCAGCAGCCAAGGCGACCGCACAGATACGCAGTATTTT.

The CDR3 spells CASSPVARDEQFF. CDR3 in DNA: TGTGCCAGCAGCCCTGTGGCTAGGGATGAGCAGTTCTTC. V is TRBV7-3 and J is TRBJ2-1; D call uncertain. This CDR3 is 13 amino acids long. The V end lost 5 bases, the J end lost 8 bases, and 13 bases lay between the germline ends. Germline-derived CDR1 and CDR2 are SGHTA and FQGTGA.

This rearrangement joins TRBV7-2 to TRBJ2-1; 9 bases fit TRBD2. Per germline, CDR1 SGHTA and CDR2 FQGNSA. Trimming at V came to 6 bases and at J to 9 bases, leaving 6 bases not matched to a gene. The CDR3 is 13 amino acids. CDR3 amino acids: CASRSGLAAEQFF. For the CDR3, the DNA is TGTGCCAGCAGATCGGGACTAGCAGCTGAGCAGTTCTTC. Full variable domain (rest looked up from reference TRBV7-2 and TRBJ2-1): GAGVSQSPSNKVTEKGKDVELRCDPISGHTALYWYRQSLGQGLEFLIYFQGNSAPDKSGLPSDRFSAERTGGSVSTLTIQRTQQEDSAVYLCASRSGLAAEQFFGPGTRLTVL.

This clone was detected a few times. V and J are TRBV28 and TRBJ2-1, with 11 bases fitting TRBD2. The V gene end was trimmed by 5 bases and the J gene end by 7 bases; junction bases not matched to a gene: 10. The CDR3 loop spans 16 amino acids. Germline V CDR1 and CDR2: MDHEN, SYDVKM. The CDR3 sequence is CASSPLSGRAGNEQFF. The CDR3 nucleotides read TGTGCCAGCAGTCCCCTTAGCGGGAGGGCCGGGAATGAGCAGTTCTTC.